This T cell receptor (beta chain) appears in the sequencing data of a study of molecular identifiers for immune sequencing clone quantification. Germline trimming cut 5 bases from V and 4 bases from J; bases unmatched to any gene: 10. This CDR3 comprises 16 residues. The germline CDR1 and CDR2 sequences are SEHNR and FQNEAQ (reference sequence). TCRdb ran MiXCR on the PCR reads and lists one entry per CDR3 protein. The sample lists about 640,000 distinct CDR3 sequences, 20% occurring once. This clonotype was observed many times. The rearrangement joins TRBV7-9 to TRBJ2-3; 9 nucleotides agree with TRBD1. Sequenced material: naive CD8+ T cells from blood, with Jurkat cell RNA spiked in. Documented subset: FACS-sorted CD8+CD4-CCR7+CD45RA+ naive T cells. This TCR was sampled from a human donor in good health. Some libraries in this study had Jurkat cell RNA spiked in. CDR3 bases: TGTGCCAGCAGCGCATCAACAGGGGGCTTAGCAGATACGCAGTATTTT. It specifies CASSASTGGLADTQYF.